This TCR beta chain was captured by sequencing in a study of CD8+CD57+ T cells in acquired aplastic anemia. Study as a whole: On average, sorted CD4+ and CD8+ cells gave 2.5 to 4 ug of DNA.

The CDR3 extends over 14 amino acids. V lost 3 bases and J lost 6; bases outside the gene matches: 6. Germline lookup yields CDR1 MGHDK and CDR2 SYGVNS. Profiling that covered TCR beta VDJ and CDR3 relied on genomic DNA as its template. MiXCR, run by TCRdb on the reads, gives a single entry per CDR3 protein. The sample lists hundreds of thousands of distinct CDR3 sequences, about two thirds occurring once. The rearrangement links TRBV25-1 to TRBJ2-3, with TRBD2 matching over 7 bases. Input material: sorted CD4+, CD8+, or CD8+CD57+ T cells (not recorded which) from PBMCs. This TCR came from a human donor in good health, serving as a control. The CDR3: CASSDQIGRDTQYF. The CDR3, as DNA: TGTGCCAGCAGTGACCAAATCGGGAGGGATACGCAGTATTTT.